This T cell receptor beta chain was captured by sequencing in a study of T-cell reconstitution after alpha-beta-depleted transplantation in children. A library of TCRbeta sequences, prepared with unique molecular identifiers, was generated. Each CDR3 protein is one row after TCRdb ran MiXCR on the PCR reads. The sample consists of 200,000 to 300,000 distinct CDR3 sequences, more than 10% of them appearing once. This CDR3 has 16 amino acids. Trimming cost V 2 bases and J 2 bases, with 13 bases left between them. This clonotype was detected ten times or more. The sequences come from PBMCs from the stem cell graft donor, collected from the stem cell graft. This sequence was found in a human donor who donated a stem cell graft to a child with acute lymphoblastic leukemia. The genes are TRBV6-7 and TRBJ1-5; possibly TRBD1 for D (6 bases). TRBV6-7 qualifies as an ORF whose function is uncertain. CDR3 sequence reads: CASSYIDSGGNQPQHF. The CDR3, as DNA: TGTGCCAGCAGTTACATCGATTCAGGGGGCAATCAGCCCCAGCATTTT.